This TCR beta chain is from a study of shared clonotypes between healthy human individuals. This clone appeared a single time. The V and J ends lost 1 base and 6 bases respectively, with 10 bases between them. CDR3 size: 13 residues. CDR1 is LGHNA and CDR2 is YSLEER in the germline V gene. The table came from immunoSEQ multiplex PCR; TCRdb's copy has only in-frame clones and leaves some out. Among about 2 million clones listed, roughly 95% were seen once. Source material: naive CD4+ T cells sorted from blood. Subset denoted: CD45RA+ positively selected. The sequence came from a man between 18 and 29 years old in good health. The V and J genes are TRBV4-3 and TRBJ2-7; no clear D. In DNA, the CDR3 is TGCGCCAGCAGCCAAGTGAGAGCCTCCGAGCAGTACTTC. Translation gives CASSQVRASEQYF.